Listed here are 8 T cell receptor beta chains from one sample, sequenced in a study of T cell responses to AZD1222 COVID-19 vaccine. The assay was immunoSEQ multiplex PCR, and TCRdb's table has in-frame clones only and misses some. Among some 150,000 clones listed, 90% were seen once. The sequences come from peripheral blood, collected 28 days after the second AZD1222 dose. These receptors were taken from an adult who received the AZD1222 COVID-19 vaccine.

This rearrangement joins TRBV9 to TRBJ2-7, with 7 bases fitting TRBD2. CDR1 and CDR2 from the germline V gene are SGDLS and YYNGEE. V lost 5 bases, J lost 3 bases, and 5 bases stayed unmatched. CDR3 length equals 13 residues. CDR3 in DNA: TGTGCCAGCAGTCCTGGGGAGGGCTACGAGCAGTACTTC. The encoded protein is CASSPGEGYEQYF.

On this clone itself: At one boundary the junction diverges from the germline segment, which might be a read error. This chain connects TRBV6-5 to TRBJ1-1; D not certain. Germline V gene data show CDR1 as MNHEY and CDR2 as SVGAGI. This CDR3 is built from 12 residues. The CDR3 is CASSYWNSEAFF. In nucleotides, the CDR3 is TGTGCCAGCAGTTACTGGAACAGTGAAGCTTTCTTT.

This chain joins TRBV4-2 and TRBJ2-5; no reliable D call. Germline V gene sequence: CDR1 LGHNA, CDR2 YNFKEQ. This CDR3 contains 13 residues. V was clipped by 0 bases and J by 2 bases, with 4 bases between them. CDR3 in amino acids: CASSQDRQETQYF. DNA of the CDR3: TGTGCCAGCAGCCAAGATAGGCAAGAGACCCAGTACTTC.

The CDR3 DNA reads as TGTGCCAGCAGTTGGGGGATTACGGCTTTCTTT. Amino acid sequence: CASSWGITAFF. The chain is built from TRBV12-3 or TRBV12-4 and TRBJ1-1, with a weak D call TRBD1 (5 bases). The CDR3 totals 11 residues. The germline V and J ends were trimmed by 4 bases and 11 bases, with 11 bases remaining between them.

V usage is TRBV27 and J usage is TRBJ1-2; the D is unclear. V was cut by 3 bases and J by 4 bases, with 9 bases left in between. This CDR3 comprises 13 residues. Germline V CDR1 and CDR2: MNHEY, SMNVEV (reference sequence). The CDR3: CASSFGLGYGYTF. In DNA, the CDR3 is TGTGCCAGCAGTTTTGGCCTGGGCTATGGCTACACCTTC.

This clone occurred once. CDR3: CASSLDRGSAEAFF. CDR3 coding DNA: TGTGCCAGCAGCCTGGACAGGGGCTCTGCTGAAGCTTTCTTT. The V gene is TRBV7-3, the J gene TRBJ1-1; 9 nucleotides line up with TRBD1. Germline CDR1 reads SGHTA; CDR2 reads FQGTGA. The CDR3 sequence is 14 residues long. J gave up 6 bases and V 5 bases, and 7 bases lay outside the gene matches. The variable domain in full, completed from reference TRBV7-3 and TRBJ1-1, reads GAGVSQTPSNKVTEKGKYVELRCDPISGHTALYWYRQSLGQGPEFLIYFQGTGAADDSGLPNDRFFAVRPEGSVSTLKIQRTERGDSAVYLCASSLDRGSAEAFFGQGTRLTVV.

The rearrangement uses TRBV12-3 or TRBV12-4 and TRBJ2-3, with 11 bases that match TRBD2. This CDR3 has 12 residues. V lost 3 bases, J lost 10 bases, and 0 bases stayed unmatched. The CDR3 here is CASSFSGGAQYF. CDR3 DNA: TGTGCCAGCAGTTTTAGCGGGGGGGCGCAGTATTTT.

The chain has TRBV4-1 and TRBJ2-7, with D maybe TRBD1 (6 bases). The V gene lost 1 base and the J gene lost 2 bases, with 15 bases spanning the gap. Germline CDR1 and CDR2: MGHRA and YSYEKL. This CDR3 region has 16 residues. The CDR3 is CASSQVGGQRTYEQYF. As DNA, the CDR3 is TGCGCCAGCAGCCAAGTCGGTGGACAGAGAACCTACGAGCAGTACTTC.